Many counts were recorded for the clone carrying this TCR beta chain. Its antigen is undetermined. The sample comes from a study of Graves' ophthalmopathy and Graves' hyperthyroidism. General study points: Ophthalmopathy cases were distinguished from stable hyperthyroidism by a 13-signature model, reaching roughly 90% sensitivity and 65% to 83% specificity. Blood contained most expanded thyroid clonotypes exceeding 0.001 frequency.

The CDR3 is 16 amino acids. V shed 0 bases and J 5 bases; nucleotides not matched to a gene: 2. Germline CDR1 is LGHNA and CDR2 is YNFKEQ. For repertoire sequencing, the TCR beta CDR3 regions were amplified from RNA transcripts. The library came from an HTBI-primed first-round RT-PCR and a second-round multiplex PCR. TCRdb called the multiplex PCR reads again in MiXCR, with one record for every CDR3 protein. The sample holds around 520,000 distinct CDR3 sequences, about two fifths seen once. Patients were excluded if they had other autoimmune diseases or uncontrolled infections, and likewise if pregnancy or lactation applied. Reliance was placed on clinical symptoms, serum thyroxine, TRAb, thyroid ultrasound and orbital computed tomography for diagnosis.

Input material: peripheral blood or thyroid tissue (not recorded which). The gene calls are TRBV4-2 and TRBJ2-5; TRBD2 agrees at 14 bases. This sequence originates from an adult man with Graves' hyperthyroidism. CDR3: CASSQERTSGGETQYF. CDR3 nucleotides: TGTGCCAGCAGCCAAGAGCGGACTAGCGGGGGGGAGACCCAGTACTTC.